Shown below are 16 T cell receptor beta chains from a single sample sequenced in a study of glioma-infiltrating T cells after dendritic cell vaccination. The time point: after dendritic cell vaccination, including at tumor progression/relapse. The repertoire was sequenced with immunoSEQ multiplex PCR; TCRdb's copy has only in-frame clones and lacks some. The data show approximately 92,000 clones, about 85% seen once. The sequencing here drew on blood, taken after dendritic cell vaccination. These receptors all come from a human donor with glioblastoma.

As for this clone: One end of the junction fails to match germline, which may point to a read error. V and J are TRBV7-7 and TRBJ1-1; D may be TRBD1 (5 bases). This CDR3 contains 13 residues. CDR1 and CDR2 from the germline V gene are SSHAT and FNYEAQ (reference sequence). In DNA form, the CDR3 reads TGTGCTAGCAGCTTAGACAAGGGGACTGAAGCTTTCTTT. Translating it yields CASSLDKGTEAFF.

This rearrangement joins TRBV2 to TRBJ2-3, with D hard to call. This CDR3 comprises 14 residues. The germline CDR1 and CDR2 sequences are SNHLY and FYNNEI. The germline V and J ends were trimmed by 6 bases and 0 bases, with 10 bases remaining between them. Here the CDR3 reads CASRDSSSTDTQYF. The CDR3 nucleotides read TGTGCCAGCAGAGACTCCTCTAGCACAGATACGCAGTATTTT.

The chain carries TRBV19 and TRBJ1-2; 9 bases align to TRBD1. The CDR3 has 16 residues. CDR1 LNHDA and CDR2 SQIVND come from the germline V gene (reference sequence). Unmatched junction bases numbered 11, after V lost 2 bases and J lost 7 bases. CDR3 coding DNA: TGTGCCAGTAGTATAAGGGGGGACAGGGTCGTTCTTGGCTACACCTTC. Protein product: CASSIRGDRVVLGYTF. The full variable domain, with the rest looked up from reference TRBV19 and TRBJ1-2, is DGGITQSPKYLFRKEGQNVTLSCEQNLNHDAMYWYRQDPGQGLRLIYYSQIVNDFQKGDIAEGYSVSREKKESFPLTVTSAQKNPTAFYLCASSIRGDRVVLGYTFGSGTRLTVV.

This chain joins TRBV5-4 and TRBJ2-5, with a possible D match to TRBD2 (6 bases). The germline V and J ends were trimmed by 4 bases and 3 bases, with 19 bases remaining between them. Germline values: CDR1 SGHNT, CDR2 YYREEE (reference sequence). CDR3 length equals 16 residues. The CDR3 region is CASSPEGSGFKETQYF. CDR3 bases: TGTGCCAGCAGCCCGGAGGGTAGCGGCTTCAAAGAGACCCAGTACTTC.

This clone appeared a few times. The rearrangement joins TRBV29-1 to TRBJ2-7, with D possibly TRBD2 on 6 matching bases. This CDR3 contains 16 residues. The V end was cut by 0 bases, the J end by 3 bases, with 18 bases between. Germline V gives CDR1 SQVTM, CDR2 ANQGSEA. CDR3 sequence reads: CSVEDPGATNLYEQYF. The CDR3 DNA is TGCAGCGTTGAAGACCCGGGAGCTACGAACCTCTACGAGCAGTACTTC.

This chain links TRBV6-5 with TRBJ2-1; D is ambiguous. Trimming took off 0 bases at V and 7 bases at J, with 13 bases between the two ends. In germline, CDR1 is MNHEY, CDR2 SVGAGI. This CDR3 is built from 15 residues. The CDR3 region has the DNA TGTGCCAGCAGTTACTCCTACGACTCTAATAATGAGCAGTTCTTC. It yields the protein CASSYSYDSNNEQFF.

The chain combines TRBV28 with TRBJ2-6; D may be TRBD1 (6 bases). V lost 2 bases to trimming and J lost 1 base, with 12 bases between them. Germline lookup yields CDR1 MDHEN and CDR2 SYDVKM. The CDR3 consists of 17 residues. The CDR3 bases are TGTGCCAGCAGTTTAGCAGGGGTGGTATCTGGGGCCAACGTCCTGACTTTC. Translating gives CASSLAGVVSGANVLTF.

The chain uses TRBV4-1 and TRBJ2-7; no clear D. V lost 1 base and J 2 bases, leaving 9 bases between the germline ends. The CDR3 is 14 residues long. Germline CDR1 MGHRA, CDR2 YSYEKL. CDR3 loop: CASSQGQVTYEQYF. The CDR3 DNA sequence: TGCGCCAGCAGCCAAGGGCAGGTCACCTACGAGCAGTACTTC.

The CDR3 is CASTTRGSSGSSETQYF. CDR3 DNA: TGTGCCAGCACAACGAGGGGCTCTAGCGGGAGCTCGGAGACCCAGTACTTC. This chain joins TRBV2 and TRBJ2-5, with TRBD2 matching 10 bases. Germline V CDR1 and CDR2: SNHLY, FYNNEI. V lost 7 bases and J lost 5; bases outside the gene matches: 16. The CDR3 loop spans 17 amino acids.

This clone was seen just once. V and J are TRBV6-5 and TRBJ2-3, with a tentative D call TRBD2 (6 bases). Germline CDR1 MNHEY, CDR2 SVGAGI. This CDR3 has 15 residues. V was cut by 8 bases and J by 2 bases, with 17 bases left in between. CDR3 in DNA: TGTGCCAGCGCCTCTCCCAGCGGGCCCACAGATACGCAGTATTTT. Amino acids: CASASPSGPTDTQYF.

This rearrangement joins TRBV19 to TRBJ2-7; the D is unclear. CDR3 size: 14 residues. The V and J ends lost 2 bases and 3 bases respectively, with 11 bases between them. Germline V gene sequence: CDR1 LNHDA, CDR2 SQIVND (reference sequence). As DNA, the CDR3 is TGTGCCAGTAGTATACGTGACACCGACTACGAGCAGTACTTC. Protein product: CASSIRDTDYEQYF.

The V gene is TRBV9, the J gene TRBJ1-5, with 10 bases identical to TRBD1. Germline V CDR1 and CDR2: SGDLS, YYNGEE. The length of the CDR3 is 13 residues. J gave up 8 bases and V 4 bases, and 3 bases lay outside the gene matches. The CDR3 here is CASSQGQGEPQHF. For the CDR3, the DNA is TGTGCCAGCAGCCAAGGACAGGGGGAGCCCCAGCATTTT.

This chain uses TRBV7-2 with TRBJ2-1, with 7 bases that match TRBD2. Germline V gene data show CDR1 as SGHTA and CDR2 as FQGNSA. The CDR3 extends over 15 amino acids. J gave up 2 bases and V 3 bases, and 4 bases lay outside the gene matches. For the CDR3, the DNA is TGTGCCAGCAGCTTGAGCGGGACCCCCTACAATGAGCAGTTCTTC. It specifies CASSLSGTPYNEQFF. Full variable domain (rest looked up from reference TRBV7-2 and TRBJ2-1): GAGVSQSPSNKVTEKGKDVELRCDPISGHTALYWYRQSLGQGLEFLIYFQGNSAPDKSGLPSDRFSAERTGGSVSTLTIQRTQQEDSAVYLCASSLSGTPYNEQFFGPGTRLTVL.

The chain carries TRBV6-5 and TRBJ2-2; D is perhaps TRBD2 (5 bases). V lost 5 bases to trimming and J lost 5 bases, with 12 bases between them. Germline V gene lookup returns CDR1 MNHEY and CDR2 SVGAGI. CDR3 length: 14 residues. The CDR3 DNA sequence: TGTGCCAGCAGTAACCTAGCAGGAACCGGGGAGCTGTTTTTT. Protein product: CASSNLAGTGELFF.

V gene TRBV7-6 combines with J gene TRBJ1-1; 8 bases are a match to TRBD1. Germline V gene sequence: CDR1 SGHVS, CDR2 FNYEAQ. After removal of 1 base from V and 4 bases from J, the junction contained 5 bases not matched to a gene. The CDR3 loop spans 15 amino acids. The DNA of the CDR3 is TGTGCCAGCAGCTTAGGGACAGGGACTCTCACTGAAGCTTTCTTT. Translated, it gives CASSLGTGTLTEAFF.

This clone was recorded once. The chain carries TRBV19 and TRBJ1-2; D is uncertain. The CDR3 runs to 12 residues. V was clipped by 4 bases and J by 5 bases, with 8 bases between them. Germline V gene data show CDR1 as LNHDA and CDR2 as SQIVND (reference sequence). CDR3 bases: TGTGCCAGTAGTAAAAATCGGTATGGCTACACCTTC. Its protein is CASSKNRYGYTF.